These 27 T cell receptor beta chains originate from one sample sequenced in a study of OX40 agonist ivuxolimab in advanced cancers. Receptors were amplified or captured by the immunoSEQ multiplex PCR assay. Held by TCRdb, this immuneACCESS table contains in-frame sequences only and omits some clones. Under half of the omission traces to an unresolved V gene where checked; the cause of the rest is unknown. In this sample the table shows more than 55,000 clones, approximately 79% of which occur a single time. The ten largest clones take up about a tenth of the sample. Here the sequenced sample was CD4+ or CD8+ T cells sorted from blood, taken in a trial of the OX40 agonist ivuxolimab. Receptors originate from an adult with an advanced solid tumor such as melanoma, head and neck, liver or kidney cancer.

The rearrangement joins TRBV9 to TRBJ2-1, with 16 bases fitting TRBD2. Germline values: CDR1 SGDLS, CDR2 YYNGEE. Losses at the gene ends were 0 bases for V and 7 bases for J; bases not matched to a gene: 7. This CDR3 has 18 amino acids. This CDR3 is CASSVEEGLAGGPNEQFF. The CDR3 bases are TGTGCCAGCAGCGTAGAAGAGGGACTAGCGGGAGGGCCGAATGAGCAGTTCTTC.

The rearrangement uses TRBV6-1 and TRBJ2-5; D remains ambiguous. The CDR3 length is 12 residues. Trimming shortened V by 6 bases and J by 4 bases, and 9 bases separated the two germline ends. Germline V gene sequence: CDR1 MNHNS, CDR2 SASEGT. The CDR3 is CASSPQVETQYF. As DNA, the CDR3 is TGTGCCAGCAGCCCCCAGGTAGAGACCCAGTACTTC.

The genes are TRBV28 and TRBJ2-7, with D unclear. V was pared by 7 bases and J by 1 base, with 29 bases between. CDR1 is MDHEN, CDR2 SYDVKM, per germline. This CDR3 spans 19 amino acids. The CDR3 reads CASTSSRFALGSYSYEQYF. Here the CDR3 DNA reads TGTGCCAGCACATCGTCAAGATTTGCTTTAGGTTCCTATTCCTACGAGCAGTACTTC.

This clone was seen just once. V usage is TRBV5-4 and J usage is TRBJ2-6; TRBD1 agrees at 8 bases. Germline V lookup: CDR1 SGHNT, CDR2 YYREEE (reference sequence). The CDR3 sequence is 17 residues long. The junction had 6 bases not matched to a gene; V was cut back by 4 bases and J by 0 bases. The DNA of the CDR3 is TGTGCCAGCAGCCTGGGACAGGATAACTCTGGGGCCAACGTCCTGACTTTC. This codes for CASSLGQDNSGANVLTF.

This chain uses TRBV5-1 with TRBJ1-2; 7 nucleotides match TRBD1. Germline lookup yields CDR1 SGHRS and CDR2 YFSETQ. There are 16 residues in the CDR3. Trimming cost V 4 bases and J 4 bases; bases outside gene matches: 13. CDR3 protein: CASSASFPQGTYGYTF. The CDR3 DNA follows: TGCGCCAGCAGCGCTTCGTTCCCACAGGGGACCTATGGCTACACCTTC.

This chain links TRBV7-9 with TRBJ1-5, with D unclear. This CDR3 is 15 amino acids long. V was shortened by 1 base and J by 2 bases, with 9 bases between the two germline ends. Germline lookup yields CDR1 SEHNR and CDR2 FQNEAQ (reference sequence). This CDR3 is CASSLDGVGNQPQHF. In nucleotides, the CDR3 is TGTGCCAGCAGCTTAGATGGGGTTGGCAATCAGCCCCAGCATTTT.

This chain connects TRBV14 to TRBJ2-3; 8 bases are a match to TRBD1. With V trimmed by 2 bases and J by 4 bases, 8 bases remained unmatched. The CDR3 consists of 16 residues. CDR1 is SGHDN and CDR2 is FVKESK in the germline V gene. The CDR3 spells CASSQQGAFVADTQYF. DNA for the CDR3: TGTGCCAGCAGCCAACAGGGGGCATTCGTCGCAGATACGCAGTATTTT.

In its sample, this clone was seen once. The chain has TRBV2 and TRBJ2-1; D is possibly TRBD2 (5 bases). The CDR3 loop spans 17 amino acids. V was cut by 5 bases and J by 4 bases, with 21 bases left in between. In germline, CDR1 is SNHLY, CDR2 FYNNEI. The CDR3 DNA sequence: TGTGCCAGCAGTTTGAAGCATACCGGCAGCGGATACAATGAGCAGTTCTTC. This encodes CASSLKHTGSGYNEQFF.

This clone was counted a few times. J is TRBJ2-7 and V is TRBV27; D is uncertain. This CDR3 is built from 11 residues. CDR1 MNHEY and CDR2 SMNVEV come from the germline V gene (reference sequence). V was cut by 4 bases and J by 3 bases, with 4 bases left in between. The CDR3 DNA reads as TGTGCCAGCAGTTCCCGCTACGAGCAGTACTTC. The encoded protein is CASSSRYEQYF.

The rearrangement uses TRBV7-3 and TRBJ2-3; D may be TRBD1 (6 bases). This CDR3 contains 15 residues. The V end was cut by 0 bases, the J end by 4 bases, with 11 bases between. CDR1 SGHTA and CDR2 FQGTGA come from the germline V gene. CDR3 region: CASSLTGTGPDTQYF. Here the CDR3 DNA reads TGTGCCAGCAGCTTAACGGGTACAGGGCCAGATACGCAGTATTTT.

This clone was seen only a few times. J is TRBJ2-5 and V is TRBV29-1; 7 bases are shared with TRBD2. The V segment lost 3 bases and the J segment 2 bases; nucleotides outside the gene matches: 6. Germline assignment: CDR1 SQVTM and CDR2 ANQGSEA. The CDR3 runs to 14 residues. The CDR3: CSVEGGSRQETQYF. The CDR3 nucleotides read TGCAGCGTTGAGGGGGGGAGTAGACAAGAGACCCAGTACTTC.

The rearrangement uses TRBV5-1 and TRBJ2-2; D is undetermined. Germline V lookup: CDR1 SGHRS, CDR2 YFSETQ. The CDR3 covers 13 residues. Trimming removed 4 bases from V and 0 bases from J, with 4 bases in between. CDR3 protein: CASSATNTGELFF. In nucleotides, the CDR3 is TGCGCCAGCAGCGCCACGAACACCGGGGAGCTGTTTTTT. The full variable domain, with the rest looked up from reference TRBV5-1 and TRBJ2-2, is KAGVTQTPRYLIKTRGQQVTLSCSPISGHRSVSWYQQTPGQGLQFLFEYFSETQRNKGNFPGRFSGRQFSNSRSEMNVSTLELGDSALYLCASSATNTGELFFGEGSRLTVL.

The chain joins TRBV18 to TRBJ1-5; unclear D gene. V was clipped by 3 bases and J by 6 bases, with 12 bases between them. This CDR3 is built from 14 residues. CDR1 and CDR2 (germline): KGHSH, LQKENI. CDR3 coding DNA: TGTGCCAGCTCACCGGAAGGGTCGGGTCAGCCCCAGCATTTT. Translating it yields CASSPEGSGQPQHF.

The rearrangement joins TRBV9 to TRBJ2-7; possibly TRBD2 for D (6 bases). Trimming stripped 0 bases from V and 0 bases from J, with 10 bases between. The CDR3 extends over 15 amino acids. The germline V gene encodes CDR1 SGDLS and CDR2 YYNGEE. The CDR3 protein is CASSVEGGASYEQYF. The CDR3 DNA follows: TGTGCCAGCAGCGTAGAGGGCGGGGCCTCCTACGAGCAGTACTTC.

This chain joins TRBV4-1 and TRBJ2-1, with 8 bases that match TRBD2. Trimming cost V 0 bases and J 2 bases; bases outside gene matches: 3. In germline, CDR1 is MGHRA, CDR2 YSYEKL. CDR3 length: 16 amino acids. The CDR3 spells CASSQDGSGTYNEQFF. The CDR3 DNA is TGCGCCAGCAGCCAAGACGGTAGCGGGACCTACAATGAGCAGTTCTTC.

This chain joins TRBV7-2 and TRBJ2-1; a possible D gene is TRBD1 (6 bases). The CDR3 is made up of 14 amino acids. Trimming removed 7 bases from V and 3 bases from J, with 13 bases in between. The germline V gene has CDR1 SGHTA and CDR2 FQGNSA. Here the CDR3 reads CASIQGWVYNEQFF. CDR3 nucleotide sequence: TGTGCCAGCATTCAGGGGTGGGTCTACAATGAGCAGTTCTTC.

This clone was counted only a few times. The chain joins TRBV19 to TRBJ1-1; 7 nucleotides align to TRBD1. CDR1 and CDR2 (germline): LNHDA, SQIVND (reference sequence). The CDR3 runs 15 residues. The V gene end was trimmed by 5 bases and the J gene end by 0 bases; junction bases not matched to a gene: 6. The CDR3 coding sequence is TGTGCCAGTAGTCCACGACAGGGAATGAACACTGAAGCTTTCTTT. Translated, it gives CASSPRQGMNTEAFF.

CDR3 sequence: CASGFLTKDNEQFF. In DNA form, the CDR3 reads TGTGCTAGTGGTTTCCTTACTAAAGACAATGAGCAGTTCTTC. The rearrangement joins TRBV12-5 to TRBJ2-1; D is ambiguous. V lost 3 bases, J lost 5 bases, and 11 bases lay in between. The CDR3 is 14 amino acids. The germline gives CDR1 LGHNT, CDR2 FRNRAP. Complete variable domain (other parts from reference TRBV12-5 and TRBJ2-1): DARVTQTPRHKVTEMGQEVTMRCQPILGHNTVFWYRQTMMQGLELLAYFRNRAPLDDSGMPKDRFSAEMPDATLATLKIQPSEPRDSAVYFCASGFLTKDNEQFFGPGTRLTVL.

The chain links TRBV27 to TRBJ1-5; D may be TRBD1 (6 bases). Trimming took 2 bases from V and 0 from J, leaving 14 bases between them. Germline lookup yields CDR1 MNHEY and CDR2 SMNVEV (reference sequence). The CDR3 length is 17 residues. The CDR3 DNA is TGTGCCAGCAGTTTAGGAAGGGGGATTCATAGCAATCAGCCCCAGCATTTT. It is translated as CASSLGRGIHSNQPQHF.

This chain joins TRBV27 and TRBJ2-1, with TRBD2 identical over 8 bases. J lost 5 bases, V lost 3 bases, and 9 bases had no gene match. The length of the CDR3 is 16 residues. Germline assignment: CDR1 MNHEY and CDR2 SMNVEV (reference sequence). The CDR3 spells CASSLSRAGGNNEQFF. CDR3 coding DNA: TGTGCCAGCAGTTTGTCCCGGGCGGGAGGAAACAATGAGCAGTTCTTC.

This chain uses TRBV5-5 with TRBJ1-6, with 10 nucleotides matching TRBD1. Germline CDR1 SGHKS, CDR2 YYEKEE (reference sequence). The CDR3 loop spans 14 amino acids. Germline trimming cut 5 bases from V and 10 bases from J; bases unmatched to any gene: 6. This chain's CDR3 is CASRKGTGDSPLHF. The DNA for the CDR3 is TGTGCCAGCAGAAAAGGGACAGGGGACTCACCCCTCCACTTT.

The chain joins TRBV4-3 to TRBJ1-3; 11 nucleotides align to TRBD1. The V and J ends lost 0 bases and 8 bases, in that order; junction bases with no gene match: 6. This CDR3 is built from 16 residues. Per the germline V gene, CDR1 is LGHNA and CDR2 is YSLEER. The DNA for the CDR3 is TGCGCCAGCAGCCAAGAAAGGGGGACAGGGGGGGACACCATATATTTT. Protein product: CASSQERGTGGDTIYF.

In its sample, this clone was seen a few times. The rearrangement uses TRBV6-1 and TRBJ1-2; the D is unclear. The V and J ends lost 10 bases and 4 bases respectively, with 13 bases between them. Per germline, CDR1 MNHNS and CDR2 SASEGT. The CDR3 consists of 12 residues. The CDR3 bases are TGTGCCATCTCGGGAGTGATCTATGGCTACACCTTC. Translation: CAISGVIYGYTF.

The gene calls are TRBV7-7 and TRBJ2-1, with TRBD2 matching over 8 bases. The V and J ends lost 5 bases and 5 bases, in that order; junction bases with no gene match: 14. The germline V gene encodes CDR1 SSHAT and CDR2 FNYEAQ (reference sequence). The CDR3 spans 17 residues. The CDR3 region has the DNA TGTGCCAGCAGCAAAAGTCCGACTAGCGTGAATAACAATGAGCAGTTCTTC. Protein product: CASSKSPTSVNNNEQFF.

The chain joins TRBV6-6 to TRBJ1-1; 7 nucleotides agree with TRBD1. This CDR3 is 15 amino acids long. Trimming took 2 bases from V and 3 from J; bases not matched to a gene: 6. CDR1 and CDR2 (germline): MNHNY, SVGAGI (reference sequence). Here the CDR3 reads CASSYRVGQHTEAFF. The DNA of the CDR3 is TGTGCCAGCAGTTACCGGGTGGGACAGCACACTGAAGCTTTCTTT.

The chain links TRBV28 to TRBJ1-1, with unresolved D. The CDR3 has 12 residues. Trimming shortened V by 2 bases and J by 1 base, and 2 bases separated the two germline ends. CDR1 MDHEN and CDR2 SYDVKM come from the germline V gene. The DNA for the CDR3 is TGTGCCAGCAGTTTACAGAACACTGAAGCTTTCTTT. Its translation: CASSLQNTEAFF.

The V gene is TRBV7-8, the J gene TRBJ2-1, with a weak D call TRBD2 (5 bases). Trimming cost V 5 bases and J 7 bases, with 21 bases left between them. Germline V lookup: CDR1 SGHVS, CDR2 FQNEAQ. This CDR3 is built from 16 residues. The CDR3 loop is CASSPPSGTLGNEQFF. The CDR3 region has the DNA TGTGCCAGCAGCCCCCCCAGCGGTACTCTAGGGAATGAGCAGTTCTTC.